This entry lists 32 T cell receptor beta chains sequenced from one sample in a study of blood T cell repertoires in COVID-19. This table comes from immunoSEQ multiplex PCR, and its TCRdb copy is limited to in-frame clones, with some not included. Of around 320,000 clones listed, nearly 90% were seen once; the top ten hold over 3.5%. The sequencing input was PBMCs or T cells enriched from blood (not recorded which). The receptor source for this set is a young woman with acute COVID-19.

The rearrangement links TRBV4-2 to TRBJ1-2, with unresolved D. The length of the CDR3 is 16 residues. V lost 0 bases, J lost 1 base, and 12 bases lay in between. The germline V gene has CDR1 LGHNA and CDR2 YNFKEQ. The CDR3 DNA follows: TGTGCCAGCAGCCAAGACAGGTCCCATGTTAACTATGGCTACACCTTC. Amino acid sequence: CASSQDRSHVNYGYTF.

The chain recombines TRBV5-1 with TRBJ1-1, with D tentatively TRBD1 (5 bases). This CDR3 spans 18 amino acids. The V end lost 0 bases, the J end lost 1 base, and 19 bases lay between the germline ends. Germline V gene lookup returns CDR1 SGHRS and CDR2 YFSETQ. The DNA for the CDR3 is TGCGCCAGCAGCTTGGGTTGGGGGGTTCGAAGCAGGAACACTGAAGCTTTCTTT. It codes for CASSLGWGVRSRNTEAFF.

The chain employs TRBV28 and TRBJ1-2; TRBD1 matches at 7 bases. The trim removed 1 base at V and 2 bases at J, leaving 7 bases unmatched. Germline CDR1 is MDHEN and CDR2 is SYDVKM. The CDR3 is 16 amino acids. Written as DNA, the CDR3 is TGTGCCAGCAGTTTATCCCGGGACAGTCAGAACTATGGCTACACCTTC. It codes for CASSLSRDSQNYGYTF.

V gene TRBV29-1 combines with J gene TRBJ2-2; 7 nucleotides agree with TRBD1. J was trimmed by 6 bases and V by 4 bases; bases with no gene match: 8. In germline, CDR1 is SQVTM, CDR2 ANQGSEA. This CDR3 is built from 14 residues. CDR3 region: CSVALMQGAGELFF. CDR3 bases: TGCAGCGTTGCCCTGATGCAGGGGGCCGGGGAGCTGTTTTTT.

The chain links TRBV25-1 to TRBJ1-2; D gene ambiguous. The V gene lost 1 base and the J gene lost 7 bases, with 10 bases spanning the gap. The germline V gene has CDR1 MGHDK and CDR2 SYGVNS. The CDR3 has 13 amino acids. The CDR3 sequence is CASSEWGGSGYTF. DNA for the CDR3: TGTGCCAGCAGTGAATGGGGAGGAAGTGGCTACACCTTC.

The chain uses TRBV29-1 and TRBJ2-5; D may be TRBD2 (6 bases). V lost 7 bases and J lost 1, with 13 bases in between. This CDR3 spans 13 amino acids. Germline-derived CDR1 and CDR2 are SQVTM and ANQGSEA. Here the CDR3 DNA reads TGCAGCGGGGGAACGGGGGTCCAAGAGACCCAGTACTTC. Translating gives CSGGTGVQETQYF. The entire variable domain, with the rest obtained from reference TRBV29-1 and TRBJ2-5, is as follows: SAVISQKPSRDICQRGTSLTIQCQVDSQVTMMFWYRQQPGQSLTLIATANQGSEATYESGFVIDKFPISRPNLTFSTLTVSNMSPEDSSIYLCSGGTGVQETQYFGPGTRLLVL.

This clone has a single count. V gene TRBV2 combines with J gene TRBJ1-4, with TRBD1 as a possible D gene (5 bases). The CDR3 extends over 14 amino acids. The V and J ends lost 7 bases and 4 bases respectively, with 13 bases between them. The germline V gene encodes CDR1 SNHLY and CDR2 FYNNEI. The CDR3 loop is CASMPREFNEKLFF. In DNA, the CDR3 is TGTGCCAGCATGCCCAGGGAATTTAATGAAAAACTGTTTTTT. The variable domain in full, with the rest retrieved from reference TRBV2 and TRBJ1-4, is EPEVTQTPSHQVTQMGQEVILRCVPISNHLYFYWYRQILGQKVEFLVSFYNNEISEKSEIFDDQFSVERPDGSNFTLKIRSTKLEDSAMYFCASMPREFNEKLFFGSGTQLSVL.

The genes are TRBV30 and TRBJ1-2; D gene uncertain. Germline CDR1 GTSNPN, CDR2 SVGIG (reference sequence). Deletions cut 4 bases from V and 4 bases from J, with 7 bases between. This CDR3 comprises 11 residues. DNA for the CDR3: TGTGCCTGGACACCCGGCTATGGCTACACCTTC. As protein: CAWTPGYGYTF.

CDR3 nucleotides: TGTGCCAGCAGCCCCCGGGGCAGGGGCGCGAAGGAAAATTCCGAGCAGTACTTC. Translating it yields CASSPRGRGAKENSEQYF. V and J are TRBV14 and TRBJ2-7; the D gene is possibly TRBD1 (6 bases). Germline V CDR1 and CDR2: SGHDN, FVKESK. The CDR3 covers 18 residues. Deletions cut 4 bases from V and 6 bases from J, with 28 bases between.

V gene TRBV5-1 combines with J gene TRBJ2-1, with 11 bases identical to TRBD2. CDR3 size: 16 residues. CDR1 and CDR2 (germline): SGHRS, YFSETQ. The J segment lost 2 bases and the V segment lost 1 base, leaving 2 bases of the junction unmatched. As DNA, the CDR3 is TGCGCCAGCAGCTTGCAACTAGCGGGAGCCTACAATGAGCAGTTCTTC. This codes for CASSLQLAGAYNEQFF.

This sequence joins TRBV11-3 and TRBJ2-3, with 8 bases matching TRBD1. The CDR3 is made up of 16 amino acids. V shed 5 bases, J shed 0 bases, and the junction held 7 bases outside the gene matches. Germline loops: CDR1 SGHNT, CDR2 YENEEA. Written as DNA, the CDR3 is TGTGCCAGCAGCCAGGGACAGGCCTCTAGCACAGATACGCAGTATTTT. This sequence encodes CASSQGQASSTDTQYF.

This rearrangement joins TRBV6-1 to TRBJ1-6; maybe TRBD1 (6 bases). The CDR3 sequence is 17 residues long. Germline CDR1 MNHNS, CDR2 SASEGT. The ends were cut back, 0 bases at V and 7 bases at J, with 16 bases in the middle. DNA for the CDR3: TGTGCCAGCAGTGAAGCTGCCGGGGGGCGCGGGAATTCACCCCTCCACTTT. This gives the protein CASSEAAGGRGNSPLHF.

J is TRBJ1-5 and V is TRBV20-1; 12 bases match TRBD1. This CDR3 has 18 residues. J lost 7 bases, V lost 3 bases, and 16 bases had no gene match. Germline CDR1 and CDR2: DFQATT and SNEGSKA (reference sequence). The CDR3 spells CSASGGFPRDRGRQPQHF. CDR3 DNA: TGCAGTGCTAGTGGGGGCTTCCCCCGGGACAGGGGGCGGCAGCCCCAGCATTTT.

The chain employs TRBV25-1 and TRBJ2-7; D is unclear. The CDR3 is made up of 13 amino acids. The germline gives CDR1 MGHDK, CDR2 SYGVNS. The germline V and J ends were trimmed by 3 bases and 0 bases, with 6 bases remaining between them. The chain's CDR3 is CASSDPFSYEQYF. In DNA, the CDR3 is TGTGCCAGCAGTGACCCCTTCTCCTACGAGCAGTACTTC.

The chain combines TRBV5-4 with TRBJ2-7; the match to TRBD2 covers 11 bases. Germline lookup yields CDR1 SGHNT and CDR2 YYREEE (reference sequence). V dropped 1 base and J dropped 0; count of bases not matched to a gene: 6. This CDR3 spans 17 amino acids. The CDR3 DNA reads TGTGCCAGCAGCTTGACTAGCGGGAGTAAGGGCTCCTACGAGCAGTACTTC. Protein sequence: CASSLTSGSKGSYEQYF.

The chain recombines TRBV15 with TRBJ2-1; 10 nucleotides line up with TRBD2. CDR3 length: 15 residues. CDR1 and CDR2 (germline): LNHNV, YYDKDF (reference sequence). J lost 4 bases, V lost 3 bases, and 3 bases had no gene match. The CDR3 reads CATSSSGRSYNEQFF. CDR3 DNA sequence: TGTGCCACCAGCAGTAGCGGGAGGTCGTACAATGAGCAGTTCTTC.

V gene TRBV6-5 combines with J gene TRBJ2-1, with 8 positions matching TRBD2. CDR1 MNHEY and CDR2 SVGAGI come from the germline V gene. This CDR3 has 14 amino acids. The ends lost 2 bases at V and 9 bases at J; junction bases unmatched: 6. The CDR3 region has the DNA TGTGCCAGCAGTTACCCTGGGACTAGGTCTGAGCAGTTCTTC. This codes for CASSYPGTRSEQFF.

This clone was seen only a few times. CDR3 in amino acids: CATSAQGRETGELFF. CDR3 in DNA: TGTGCCACCAGTGCCCAGGGGCGTGAAACCGGGGAGCTGTTTTTT. The chain recombines TRBV24-1 with TRBJ2-2; D is perhaps TRBD1 (6 bases). Germline V gene sequence: CDR1 KGHDR, CDR2 SFDVKD. The CDR3 runs to 15 residues. V was shortened by 5 bases and J by 5 bases, with 14 bases between the two germline ends.

The chain couples TRBV19 to TRBJ1-1; D unresolved. With 1 base removed from V and 4 bases from J, the gap between germline ends came to 10 bases. The CDR3 has 14 residues. CDR1 and CDR2 (germline): LNHDA, SQIVND (reference sequence). The CDR3 DNA follows: TGTGCCAGTAGTATAGGTCTAGTAGTCACTGAAGCTTTCTTT. This translates into CASSIGLVVTEAFF.

This rearrangement joins TRBV19 to TRBJ1-1; no clear D. CDR3 size: 13 residues. From germline, CDR1 is LNHDA and CDR2 SQIVND (reference sequence). V was clipped by 3 bases and J by 1 base, with 6 bases between them. The CDR3 DNA reads as TGTGCCAGTAGTATTTTCGGGAACACTGAAGCTTTCTTT. Amino acid sequence: CASSIFGNTEAFF.

This chain joins TRBV6-5 and TRBJ1-2, with D possibly TRBD1 on 5 matching bases. Per the germline V gene, CDR1 is MNHEY and CDR2 is SVGAGI. The CDR3 runs 15 residues. Trimming removed 3 bases from V and 0 bases from J, with 11 bases in between. The CDR3 sequence: CASSYGGGANYGYTF. DNA for the CDR3: TGTGCCAGCAGTTATGGAGGAGGGGCTAACTATGGCTACACCTTC.

V is TRBV27 and J is TRBJ1-6; D is perhaps TRBD1 (6 bases). This CDR3 contains 14 residues. V lost 1 base, J lost 8 bases, and 9 bases lay in between. In germline, CDR1 is MNHEY, CDR2 SMNVEV (reference sequence). This CDR3 reads CASSLWGGHSPLHF. DNA of the CDR3: TGTGCCAGCAGTTTATGGGGGGGGCATTCACCCCTCCACTTT.

A single count supports this clone. Other DNA sequences within the sample encode an identical CDR3. The chain has TRBV9 and TRBJ2-7; the D gene is possibly TRBD2 (6 bases). With 2 bases removed from V and 6 bases from J, the gap between germline ends came to 12 bases. Germline assignment: CDR1 SGDLS and CDR2 YYNGEE. The CDR3 extends over 13 amino acids. The CDR3 region has the DNA TGTGCCAGCAGCGTCGGGCAGGGAGGCGAGCAGTACTTC. Encoded protein: CASSVGQGGEQYF.

The V and J genes are TRBV13 and TRBJ1-2, with 12 bases lining up with TRBD1. Germline loops: CDR1 PRHDT, CDR2 FYEKMQ (reference sequence). The V and J ends lost 5 bases and 8 bases, in that order; junction bases with no gene match: 9. CDR3 length: 15 residues. The CDR3 loop reads CASSAPGTGGDGYTF. As DNA, the CDR3 is TGTGCCAGCAGCGCTCCCGGGACAGGGGGCGACGGCTACACCTTC.

This chain joins TRBV9 and TRBJ1-2; D gene unclear. Trimming removed 0 bases from V and 8 bases from J, with 5 bases in between. From germline, CDR1 is SGDLS and CDR2 YYNGEE. The CDR3 sequence is 11 residues long. CDR3 residues: CASSVGEGYTF. In nucleotides, the CDR3 is TGTGCCAGCAGCGTAGGGGAGGGCTACACCTTC.

This chain connects TRBV28 to TRBJ1-1; a possible D gene is TRBD1 (6 bases). In germline, CDR1 is MDHEN, CDR2 SYDVKM. There are 11 residues in the CDR3. V lost 6 bases to trimming and J lost 11 bases, with 13 bases between them. Here the CDR3 DNA reads TGTGCCAGCAGCCCCCGGGGGGCGGCTTTCTTT. Amino acids: CASSPRGAAFF.

About this clone itself: A junction boundary mismatches the germline segment, possibly from a read error. V is TRBV7-7 and J is TRBJ2-2; perhaps TRBD2 as D (5 bases). This CDR3 has 16 residues. Germline loops: CDR1 SSHAT, CDR2 FNYEAQ (reference sequence). Here the CDR3 reads CASSLFTSGNTGELFF. The DNA for the CDR3 is TGTGCTAGCAGCTTATTCACTAGTGGTAACACCGGGGAGCTGTTTTTT.

V usage is TRBV29-1 and J usage is TRBJ1-1; D possibly corresponds to TRBD1 (6 bases). Trimming removed 3 bases at V and 5 bases at J, with 13 bases between. The CDR3 consists of 13 residues. Germline V gene lookup returns CDR1 SQVTM and CDR2 ANQGSEA. The CDR3 sequence is CSVDGSRGTEAFF. In nucleotides, the CDR3 is TGCAGCGTTGATGGGTCCAGGGGTACTGAAGCTTTCTTT.

The chain employs TRBV27 and TRBJ1-4, with no clear D. CDR1 and CDR2 (germline): MNHEY, SMNVEV (reference sequence). Trimming pared 4 bases from V and 0 bases from J, leaving 9 bases between. The CDR3 covers 15 residues. Here the CDR3 reads CASSSSEATNEKLFF. The CDR3 nucleotides read TGTGCCAGCAGTTCGTCCGAGGCAACTAATGAAAAACTGTTTTTT.

V is TRBV7-9 and J is TRBJ1-4; 10 bases align to TRBD1. Looked up from germline, CDR1 is SEHNR and CDR2 is FQNEAQ (reference sequence). V dropped 1 base and J dropped 4; count of bases not matched to a gene: 6. The CDR3 sequence is 17 residues long. CDR3 nucleotide sequence: TGTGCCAGCAGCTTAGAAGGGACAGGGGATCGTAATGAAAAACTGTTTTTT. The encoded protein is CASSLEGTGDRNEKLFF.

In this sample, this clone turned up once. The CDR3 DNA sequence: TGTGCCAGCAGTTTAGACCGGTCTGAAGCTTTCTTT. Translated, it gives CASSLDRSEAFF. This chain uses TRBV12-3 or TRBV12-4 with TRBJ1-1; no definite D call. V was clipped by 1 base and J by 6 bases, with 6 bases between them. This CDR3 region has 12 residues.

CDR3 region: CAWGQTNYGYTF. CDR3 DNA sequence: TGTGCCTGGGGTCAGACTAACTATGGCTACACCTTC. The chain has TRBV30 and TRBJ1-2; D uncertain. This CDR3 contains 12 residues. Germline CDR1 reads GTSNPN; CDR2 reads SVGIG (reference sequence). Between the trimmed V and J ends, which lost 5 bases and 0 bases, there was a span of 7 bases.